Shown below are 20 T cell receptor beta chains from a single sample sequenced in a study of T cell repertoires in cytomegalovirus infection. TCRdb called the reads again in MiXCR, with one record for every CDR3 protein. This repertoire shows roughly 570,000 distinct CDR3 sequences, approximately 40% found once; its top ten account for around 48%. The antigens for these receptors are not known. The source material was cultured PBMCs, sampled from culture after CMV antigen stimulation. Receptor source: a human donor in good health (CMV status not recorded). Some clones in this sample may be carry-over from other donors' samples.

This clonotype was detected many times. This chain's CDR3 is CASSLVGIGADTQYF. The CDR3 DNA reads TGTGCCAGCAGCTTAGTGGGTATCGGCGCAGATACGCAGTATTTT. The gene calls are TRBV7-2 and TRBJ2-3; D is unresolved. V dropped 1 base and J dropped 4 bases, with 12 bases sitting between them. Germline V gene sequence: CDR1 SGHTA, CDR2 FQGNSA. The CDR3 contains 15 residues.

V usage is TRBV24-1 and J usage is TRBJ2-2; D not certain. From germline, CDR1 is KGHDR and CDR2 SFDVKD. This CDR3 is 15 amino acids long. The ends were cut back, 4 bases at V and 2 bases at J, with 10 bases in the middle. The chain's CDR3 is CATSERGTNTGELFF. The CDR3 coding sequence is TGTGCCACCAGTGAACGTGGTACCAACACCGGGGAGCTGTTTTTT.

In this sample, this clonotype turned up a few times. This chain connects TRBV4-1 to TRBJ2-2, with 8 bases that match TRBD2. Trimming cost V 5 bases and J 6 bases; bases outside gene matches: 11. The CDR3 length is 16 residues. From germline, CDR1 is MGHRA and CDR2 YSYEKL. The CDR3 region is CASSNLRGRPPGELFF. The CDR3 nucleotides are TGCGCCAGCAGCAACTTGCGCGGGAGGCCGCCCGGGGAGCTGTTTTTT.

This clonotype was seen only a few times. V and J are TRBV7-2 and TRBJ2-7; TRBD2 agrees at 8 bases. J lost 2 bases, V lost 5 bases, and 11 bases had no gene match. CDR1 is SGHTA, CDR2 FQGNSA, per germline. This CDR3 region has 16 residues. The CDR3 nucleotides read TGTGCCAGCAGCCACCCTGAGCGGGGGCGGGCCTACGAGCAGTACTTC. This encodes CASSHPERGRAYEQYF.

This chain links TRBV6-5 with TRBJ2-7; the D is unclear. The CDR3 consists of 15 residues. Germline CDR1 is MNHEY and CDR2 is SVGAGI. V lost 6 bases to trimming and J lost 4 bases, with 19 bases between them. CDR3: CASSLGAPHPYEQYF. CDR3 coding DNA: TGTGCCAGCAGCCTCGGCGCCCCCCATCCTTACGAGCAGTACTTC.

CDR3 protein: CASSFWGSNQPQHF. CDR3 coding DNA: TGTGCCAGCAGCTTTTGGGGTAGCAATCAGCCCCAGCATTTT. This chain joins TRBV7-8 and TRBJ1-5; no firm D call. CDR1 and CDR2 from the germline V gene are SGHVS and FQNEAQ. CDR3 length equals 14 residues. V lost 3 bases to trimming and J lost 0 bases, with 6 bases between them.

This clonotype has more than one count but fewer than ten. The genes are TRBV27 and TRBJ2-5; D is undetermined. The germline V and J ends were trimmed by 8 bases and 3 bases, with 13 bases remaining between them. CDR1 and CDR2 (germline): MNHEY, SMNVEV (reference sequence). The CDR3 loop spans 13 amino acids. CDR3: CASRKWAEETQYF. CDR3 bases: TGTGCCAGCCGGAAGTGGGCAGAAGAGACCCAGTACTTC.

The V and J genes are TRBV6-2 or TRBV6-3 and TRBJ2-2; D not resolved. CDR1 and CDR2 (germline): MNHEY, SVGEGT. This CDR3 spans 17 amino acids. V lost 2 bases and J lost 4, with 17 bases in between. The DNA of the CDR3 is TGTGCCAGCAGTTACCTAAGACAAACATCGGGCACCGGGGAGCTGTTTTTT. Protein sequence: CASSYLRQTSGTGELFF.

The CDR3 sequence is CAISFGLAGGPKDTQYF. CDR3 DNA sequence: TGTGCCATCAGTTTCGGACTAGCGGGAGGGCCTAAAGATACGCAGTATTTT. The chain has TRBV10-3 and TRBJ2-3, with TRBD2 matching over 15 bases. CDR1 is ENHRY and CDR2 is SYGVKD in the germline V gene. This CDR3 has 17 residues. The ends lost 5 bases at V and 5 bases at J; junction bases unmatched: 8.

This clonotype was counted only a few times. The J gene is TRBJ1-1, the V gene TRBV19, with unresolved D. The CDR3 runs 15 residues. Trimming took 4 bases from V and 0 from J, leaving 12 bases between them. CDR1 is LNHDA, CDR2 SQIVND, per germline (reference sequence). The CDR3 coding sequence is TGTGCCAGTAGTACCGAGGAGGAAATGAACACTGAAGCTTTCTTT. It translates to CASSTEEEMNTEAFF. The full variable domain, its missing parts supplied by reference TRBV19 and TRBJ1-1, is DGGITQSPKYLFRKEGQNVTLSCEQNLNHDAMYWYRQDPGQGLRLIYYSQIVNDFQKGDIAEGYSVSREKKESFPLTVTSAQKNPTAFYLCASSTEEEMNTEAFFGQGTRLTVV.

CDR3 region: CASSYSGQASGYTF. The CDR3 DNA sequence: TGTGCCAGCAGTTACTCCGGACAGGCGAGCGGCTACACCTTC. The chain has TRBV6-2 or TRBV6-3 and TRBJ1-2, with 7 bases lining up with TRBD1. V gave up 0 bases and J gave up 8 bases; unmatched junction bases: 6. Per germline, CDR1 MNHEY and CDR2 SVGEGT. The CDR3 has 14 residues.

The CDR3 DNA is TGTGCCAGCGGAGGCGAACTAAGCTACAATGAGCAGTTCTTC. Protein product: CASGGELSYNEQFF. The rearrangement links TRBV5-4 to TRBJ2-1, with a possible D match to TRBD2 (5 bases). The CDR3 length is 14 residues. From germline, CDR1 is SGHNT and CDR2 YYREEE (reference sequence). V was cut by 7 bases and J by 3 bases, with 14 bases left in between.

This clonotype was seen repeatedly, ten times or more. The gene calls are TRBV7-2 and TRBJ1-1; a possible D gene is TRBD1 (6 bases). The CDR3 spans 13 residues. The germline gives CDR1 SGHTA, CDR2 FQGNSA. V lost 2 bases, J lost 8 bases, and 12 bases lay in between. The CDR3 loop is CASSLIGTREAFF. The CDR3 coding sequence is TGTGCCAGCAGCTTAATCGGGACACGCGAAGCTTTCTTT.

The V gene is TRBV7-9, the J gene TRBJ1-2; 8 positions agree with TRBD1. V trimming: 7 bases; J trimming: 4 bases; junction bases outside the gene matches: 8. The CDR3 has 14 residues. Germline CDR1 reads SEHNR; CDR2 reads FQNEAQ (reference sequence). CDR3 in amino acids: CASTPWDRFYGYTF. The CDR3 DNA reads TGTGCCAGCACCCCGTGGGACAGGTTCTATGGCTACACCTTC.

This clonotype turned up a few times. CDR3 amino acids: CASSTSGRTGGRYNSPLHF. Written as DNA, the CDR3 is TGTGCCAGCAGCACCTCGGGTCGGACAGGGGGAAGATATAATTCACCCCTCCACTTT. This sequence joins TRBV7-8 and TRBJ1-6, with TRBD1 matching 10 bases. The CDR3 runs to 19 residues. CDR1 is SGHVS and CDR2 is FQNEAQ in the germline V gene. The trim removed 5 bases at V and 4 bases at J, leaving 14 bases unmatched.

This clonotype appeared a single time. The genes are TRBV2 and TRBJ1-5; 8 bases are shared with TRBD1. Germline trimming cut 7 bases from V and 2 bases from J; bases unmatched to any gene: 4. Germline loops: CDR1 SNHLY, CDR2 FYNNEI. The CDR3 runs to 14 residues. The CDR3 DNA reads TGTGCCAGCAATATGGGACAGGGCAATCAGCCCCAGCATTTT. It yields the protein CASNMGQGNQPQHF.

The chain has TRBV25-1 and TRBJ2-7; TRBD1 matches 7 bases. The CDR3 runs 13 residues. The J segment lost 3 bases and the V segment lost 6 bases, leaving 5 bases of the junction unmatched. The V gene's germline CDR1 is MGHDK and CDR2 SYGVNS. Here the CDR3 reads CASSAAGGYEQYF. DNA for the CDR3: TGTGCCAGCAGCGCAGCAGGGGGCTACGAGCAGTACTTC.

The chain recombines TRBV19 with TRBJ1-1; 8 nucleotides line up with TRBD1. CDR3 length: 19 amino acids. The germline CDR1 and CDR2 sequences are LNHDA and SQIVND (reference sequence). The ends lost 4 bases at V and 0 bases at J; junction bases unmatched: 16. CDR3: CASSNPQRGRGPMNTEAFF. The CDR3 nucleotides read TGTGCCAGTAGTAACCCTCAACGGGGCAGGGGGCCTATGAACACTGAAGCTTTCTTT.

This clonotype was recorded a few times. In nucleotides, the CDR3 is TGTGCCAGCAGCCAAACACGGACTAGCGGGAGGACAGATACGCAGTATTTT. Encoded protein: CASSQTRTSGRTDTQYF. The chain couples TRBV7-2 to TRBJ2-3; 14 positions agree with TRBD2. V shed 5 bases and J 3 bases; nucleotides not matched to a gene: 7. This CDR3 spans 17 amino acids. Germline CDR1 is SGHTA and CDR2 is FQGNSA.

The chain joins TRBV29-1 to TRBJ2-1; TRBD1 agrees at 9 bases. This CDR3 has 12 amino acids. V lost 6 bases to trimming and J lost 5 bases; unmatched junction nucleotides: 2. CDR1 and CDR2 from the germline V gene are SQVTM and ANQGSEA. CDR3 sequence reads: CSVWDRDNEQFF. CDR3 sequence (DNA): TGCAGCGTATGGGACAGGGACAATGAGCAGTTCTTC.